Listed here are 26 T cell receptor beta chains from one sample, sequenced in a study of T cells in Graves' hyperthyroidism and ophthalmopathy. Template material for amplifying TCR beta CDR3 regions consisted of RNA transcripts. The HTBI primer set was used in a first-round RT-PCR of the TCR CDR3. TCRdb fed the multiplex PCR reads into MiXCR, producing one record per CDR3 protein. The sample contains nearly 250,000 distinct CDR3 sequences, about a sixth of which appear only once. Sequenced: blood. These receptors were obtained from a woman aged 18-29 years with Graves' ophthalmopathy.

This clonotype was detected many times. The genes are TRBV30 and TRBJ1-2; 9 nucleotides match TRBD1. The CDR3 consists of 13 residues. Germline CDR1 reads GTSNPN; CDR2 reads SVGIG (reference sequence). Trimming at V came to 4 bases and at J to 6 bases, leaving 6 bases not matched to a gene. Here the CDR3 DNA reads TGTGCCTGGACGGGGACAGGGTATGATGGCTACACCTTC. This sequence encodes CAWTGTGYDGYTF.

In this sample, this clonotype turned up many times. The chain recombines TRBV6-5 with TRBJ2-1, with 9 bases fitting TRBD2. CDR1 is MNHEY, CDR2 SVGAGI, per germline. The CDR3 has 15 residues. V shed 3 bases and J 7 bases; nucleotides not matched to a gene: 7. CDR3 nucleotide sequence: TGTGCCAGCAGTTATATTAGCGGGAGTTGGAATGAGCAGTTCTTC. Its protein product is CASSYISGSWNEQFF.

This clonotype was recorded many times. In DNA, the CDR3 is TGTGCCAGCAGCCCCCCGGCGGTGGGGGCGACCCAGTACTTC. It is translated as CASSPPAVGATQYF. V and J are TRBV7-9 and TRBJ2-5; D is perhaps TRBD1 (6 bases). V lost 5 bases to trimming and J lost 7 bases, with 17 bases between them. The CDR3 runs 14 residues. From germline, CDR1 is SEHNR and CDR2 FQNEAQ (reference sequence).

This clonotype was found a few times. V and J are TRBV5-4 and TRBJ2-5, with TRBD2 matching 13 bases. The V and J ends lost 4 bases and 5 bases, in that order; junction bases with no gene match: 5. Germline V gene lookup returns CDR1 SGHNT and CDR2 YYREEE (reference sequence). The CDR3 has 15 residues. The CDR3 protein is CASSRTSGGMETQYF. The CDR3 DNA reads as TGTGCCAGCAGCCGGACTAGCGGGGGAATGGAGACCCAGTACTTC.

There are many counts of this clonotype. The chain links TRBV28 to TRBJ2-5, with 8 bases that match TRBD1. CDR3 length: 16 amino acids. V shed 6 bases and J 3 bases; nucleotides not matched to a gene: 12. Germline V gene sequence: CDR1 MDHEN, CDR2 SYDVKM. The CDR3 DNA reads as TGTGCCAGCAGCTACGATTTCCAGGGGGCCGAAGAGACCCAGTACTTC. Translated: CASSYDFQGAEETQYF.

In this sample, this clonotype turned up many times. J is TRBJ1-5 and V is TRBV6-1; D not resolved. Trimming stripped 4 bases from V and 5 bases from J, with 9 bases between. This CDR3 comprises 13 residues. Germline V CDR1 and CDR2: MNHNS, SASEGT. The DNA for the CDR3 is TGTGCCAGCAGTGTGGGGAACCATCAGCCCCAGCATTTT. The encoded protein is CASSVGNHQPQHF.

This clonotype was observed at least ten times. The chain is built from TRBV15 and TRBJ2-3; D is undetermined. This CDR3 has 12 amino acids. The V and J ends lost 6 bases and 9 bases respectively, with 13 bases between them. Germline V gene sequence: CDR1 LNHNV, CDR2 YYDKDF (reference sequence). The CDR3 protein is CATRTVGKTQYF. CDR3 bases: TGTGCCACCAGGACCGTAGGGAAAACGCAGTATTTT.

The chain is built from TRBV2 and TRBJ2-7; the D gene could be TRBD1 or TRBD2 (5 bases each). The CDR3 length is 15 residues. Germline CDR1 SNHLY, CDR2 FYNNEI. The germline V and J ends were trimmed by 2 bases and 2 bases, with 13 bases remaining between them. Written as DNA, the CDR3 is TGTGCCAGCAGTGAACTGGTCGGGACCCCCTACGAGCAGTACTTC. It encodes CASSELVGTPYEQYF.

This clonotype has at least ten counts. The chain combines TRBV12-3 or TRBV12-4 with TRBJ1-2; D unclear. The V end was cut by 4 bases, the J end by 3 bases, with 9 bases between. This CDR3 is 13 amino acids long. The CDR3 loop is CASSSPWDYGYTF. The CDR3 DNA reads TGTGCCAGCAGTTCACCGTGGGACTATGGCTACACCTTC.

This clonotype has ten or more counts. The rearrangement links TRBV2 to TRBJ2-5, with 12 bases identical to TRBD1. J was trimmed by 5 bases and V by 4 bases; bases with no gene match: 5. The germline gives CDR1 SNHLY, CDR2 FYNNEI. The CDR3 loop spans 15 amino acids. CDR3 bases: TGTGCCAGCAGTGGGGACAGGGGGCGTGAGGAGACCCAGTACTTC. Its protein is CASSGDRGREETQYF.

The table lists this clonotype with many counts. This CDR3 reads CASILDRGGEKLFF. CDR3 sequence (DNA): TGTGCCAGCATTCTGGACAGGGGAGGTGAAAAACTGTTTTTT. V and J are TRBV2 and TRBJ1-4; 9 bases map to TRBD1. V gave up 7 bases and J gave up 7 bases; unmatched junction bases: 7. The CDR3 contains 14 residues. From germline, CDR1 is SNHLY and CDR2 FYNNEI.

This clonotype was counted many times. The CDR3 here is CASRTDRESEKLFF. For the CDR3, the DNA is TGTGCCAGCAGAACCGACAGGGAGAGTGAAAAACTGTTTTTT. The V gene is TRBV6-2 or TRBV6-3, the J gene TRBJ1-4; 7 positions match TRBD1. The CDR3 sequence is 14 residues long. The germline V gene encodes CDR1 MNHEY and CDR2 SVGEGT. V shed 6 bases and J 7 bases; nucleotides not matched to a gene: 8.

This clonotype has only one observation. The V gene is TRBV5-1, the J gene TRBJ2-6; 7 bases are a match to TRBD1. The germline CDR1 and CDR2 sequences are SGHRS and YFSETQ. Trimming at V came to 4 bases and at J to 1 base, leaving 8 bases not matched to a gene. CDR3 length: 17 residues. The CDR3 loop reads CASSPGQSLSGANVLTF. The DNA of the CDR3 is TGCGCCAGCAGCCCGGGACAGAGTCTTTCTGGGGCCAACGTCCTGACTTTC.

At least ten counts were recorded for this clonotype. The rearrangement uses TRBV28 and TRBJ1-5, with 8 bases identical to TRBD1. Germline-derived CDR1 and CDR2 are MDHEN and SYDVKM. This CDR3 has 18 residues. Trimming at V came to 7 bases and at J to 1 base, leaving 15 bases not matched to a gene. CDR3 sequence reads: CASISRTGRARSNQPQHF. CDR3 nucleotides: TGTGCCAGCATCAGCCGGACAGGGAGAGCTCGAAGCAATCAGCCCCAGCATTTT.

This clonotype came up many times. J is TRBJ2-1 and V is TRBV11-3; the D is unclear. With 4 bases removed from V and 3 bases from J, the gap between germline ends came to 16 bases. This CDR3 has 16 residues. CDR1 is SGHNT, CDR2 YENEEA, per germline. CDR3 sequence: CASSYYGQAFYNEQFF. The CDR3 DNA is TGTGCCAGCAGCTACTACGGCCAGGCGTTCTACAATGAGCAGTTCTTC.

This clonotype has a count of ten or more. The chain employs TRBV7-3 and TRBJ2-1, with TRBD2 matching over 12 bases. This CDR3 is 19 amino acids long. CDR1 is SGHTA, CDR2 FQGTGA, per germline. V dropped 5 bases and J dropped 0; count of bases not matched to a gene: 11. The CDR3 is CASSPRAPLAGGSYNEQFF. The CDR3 DNA follows: TGTGCCAGCAGCCCCCGGGCCCCACTAGCGGGAGGCTCCTACAATGAGCAGTTCTTC.

This clonotype was found many times. V usage is TRBV19 and J usage is TRBJ2-5; D might be TRBD2 (6 bases). Per the germline V gene, CDR1 is LNHDA and CDR2 is SQIVND (reference sequence). The V end was cut by 4 bases, the J end by 0 bases, with 15 bases between. The CDR3 totals 16 residues. The CDR3 reads CASSTGLLVYQETQYF. As DNA, the CDR3 is TGTGCCAGTAGTACGGGACTCCTCGTGTACCAAGAGACCCAGTACTTC.

This chain links TRBV6-5 with TRBJ1-2; no firm D call. Germline CDR1 reads MNHEY; CDR2 reads SVGAGI. The CDR3 runs 12 residues. V lost 2 bases, J lost 6 bases, and 7 bases lay in between. This CDR3 is CASSYRVDGYTF. The CDR3 region has the DNA TGTGCCAGCAGTTACAGGGTGGATGGCTACACCTTC.

This clonotype was detected many times. The chain couples TRBV30 to TRBJ2-7, with D possibly called TRBD1 or TRBD2 (5 bases each). The ends were cut back, 3 bases at V and 3 bases at J, with 12 bases in the middle. Germline V lookup: CDR1 GTSNPN, CDR2 SVGIG (reference sequence). The CDR3 loop spans 13 amino acids. CDR3 in DNA: TGTGCCTGGAGGGGGACGCCTAGCTACGAGCAGTACTTC. Translation: CAWRGTPSYEQYF. The whole variable domain, remainder taken from reference TRBV30 and TRBJ2-7, is SQTIHQWPATLVQPVGSPLSLECTVEGTSNPNLYWYRQAAGRGLQLLFYSVGIGQISSEVPQNLSASRPQDRQFILSSKKLLLSDSGFYLCAWRGTPSYEQYFGPGTRLTVT.

This clonotype showed up many times. V and J are TRBV5-1 and TRBJ2-7; D gene ambiguous. The ends were cut back, 0 bases at V and 3 bases at J, with 7 bases in the middle. The CDR3 spans 13 residues. Germline V gene data show CDR1 as SGHRS and CDR2 as YFSETQ. The CDR3 nucleotides are TGCGCCAGCAGCTTGGATGGGTACTACGAGCAGTACTTC. It specifies CASSLDGYYEQYF.

This clonotype was picked up many times. At one end, the junction sequence differs from germline, possibly due to a read error. The rearrangement uses TRBV12-3 or TRBV12-4 and TRBJ2-7, with a weak D call TRBD2 (7 bases). This CDR3 contains 15 residues. The CDR3 DNA reads as TGTGCCGGCAGTTTGCGGGGGCTTCAGAGCTACGAGCAGTACTTC. It codes for CAGSLRGLQSYEQYF.

This clonotype came up many times. The V gene is TRBV7-2, the J gene TRBJ1-1, with 7 positions matching TRBD1. This CDR3 is built from 15 residues. V shed 5 bases, J shed 1 base, and the junction held 7 bases outside the gene matches. The germline gives CDR1 SGHTA, CDR2 FQGNSA. The CDR3 loop is CASSPTGTENTEAFF. The CDR3 region has the DNA TGTGCCAGCAGCCCTACCGGGACAGAGAACACTGAAGCTTTCTTT.

At least ten counts were recorded for this clonotype. The CDR3 bases are TGCGCCAGCTCCGATGGGGGGCAACAAGAGACCCAGTACTTC. Translated, it gives CASSDGGQQETQYF. The chain combines TRBV5-1 with TRBJ2-5, with D possibly called TRBD1 or TRBD2 (6 bases each). Germline CDR1 is SGHRS and CDR2 is YFSETQ. Trimming removed 7 bases at V and 2 bases at J, with 15 bases between. The CDR3 covers 14 residues.

In the case of this clonotype: A read error may explain this, as a much larger clone is one base away. This chain connects TRBV7-9 to TRBJ1-1, with D tentatively TRBD1 (5 bases). The CDR3 consists of 14 residues. In germline, CDR1 is SEHNR, CDR2 FQNEAQ (reference sequence). The CDR3 protein is CTSSRDSVWTEAFF. Here the CDR3 DNA reads TGTACCAGCAGCAGAGACAGTGTGTGGACTGAAGCTTTCTTT. Using reference TRBV7-9 and TRBJ1-1 for the parts outside the CDR3, the full variable domain is DTGVSQNPRHKITKRGQNVTFRCDPISEHNRLYWYRQTLGQGPEFLTYFQNEAQLEKSRLLSDRFSAERPKGSFSTLEIQRTEQGDSAMYLCTSSRDSVWTEAFFGQGTRLTVV.

This clonotype was seen ten or more times. The V call is TRBV10-3, the J call TRBJ1-2; D might be TRBD1 (5 bases). V lost 0 bases and J lost 6, with 14 bases in between. Germline values: CDR1 ENHRY, CDR2 SYGVKD. The CDR3 is 15 amino acids. The CDR3 DNA sequence: TGTGCCATCAGTGAGTCGGCACAGGCGGTGGATGGCTACACCTTC. Protein product: CAISESAQAVDGYTF.

This clonotype was counted at least ten times. The chain combines TRBV11-3 with TRBJ1-1; D might be TRBD1 (5 bases). The CDR3 length is 14 residues. The germline CDR1 and CDR2 sequences are SGHNT and YENEEA. Trimming shortened V by 8 bases and J by 8 bases, and 21 bases separated the two germline ends. The CDR3 DNA reads TGTGCCAGCGGCCCCTGGGGGAAGGGACTCGAAGCTTTCTTT. Translated, it gives CASGPWGKGLEAFF. Looking up the rest from reference TRBV11-3 and TRBJ1-1 gives the full variable domain: EAGVVQSPRYKIIEKKQPVAFWCNPISGHNTLYWYLQNLGQGPELLIRYENEEAVDDSQLPKDRFSAERLKGVDSTLKIQPAELGDSAVYLCASGPWGKGLEAFFGQGTRLTVV.